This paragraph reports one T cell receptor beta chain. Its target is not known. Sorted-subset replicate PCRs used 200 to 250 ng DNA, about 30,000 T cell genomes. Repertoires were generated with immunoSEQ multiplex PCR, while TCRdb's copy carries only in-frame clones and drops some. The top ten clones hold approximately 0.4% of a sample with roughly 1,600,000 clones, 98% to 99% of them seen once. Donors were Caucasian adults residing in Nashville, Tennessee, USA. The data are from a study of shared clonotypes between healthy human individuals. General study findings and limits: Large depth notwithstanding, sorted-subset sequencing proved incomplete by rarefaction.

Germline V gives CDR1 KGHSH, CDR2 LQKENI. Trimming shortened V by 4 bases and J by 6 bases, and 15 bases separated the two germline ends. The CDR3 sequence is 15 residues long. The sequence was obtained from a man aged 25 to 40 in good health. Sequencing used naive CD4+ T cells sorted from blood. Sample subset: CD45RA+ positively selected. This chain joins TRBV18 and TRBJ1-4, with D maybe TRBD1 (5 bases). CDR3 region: CASSQGSGRYEKLFF. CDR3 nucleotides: TGTGCCAGCTCACAAGGTTCGGGGCGTTATGAAAAACTGTTTTTT.